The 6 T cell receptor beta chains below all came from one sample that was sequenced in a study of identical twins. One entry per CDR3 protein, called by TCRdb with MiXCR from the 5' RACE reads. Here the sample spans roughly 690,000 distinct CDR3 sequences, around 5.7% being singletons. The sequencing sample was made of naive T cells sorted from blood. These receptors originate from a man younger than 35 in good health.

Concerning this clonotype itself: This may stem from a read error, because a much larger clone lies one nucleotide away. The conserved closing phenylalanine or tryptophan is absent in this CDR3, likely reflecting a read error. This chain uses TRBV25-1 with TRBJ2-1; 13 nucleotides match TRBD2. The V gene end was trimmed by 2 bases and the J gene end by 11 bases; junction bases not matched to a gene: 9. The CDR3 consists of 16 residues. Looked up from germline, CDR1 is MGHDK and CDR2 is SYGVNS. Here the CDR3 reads CASSEPLAGGHSQQFL. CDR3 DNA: TGTGCCAGCAGTGAACCACTAGCGGGAGGGCATAGTCAGCAGTTCCTC.

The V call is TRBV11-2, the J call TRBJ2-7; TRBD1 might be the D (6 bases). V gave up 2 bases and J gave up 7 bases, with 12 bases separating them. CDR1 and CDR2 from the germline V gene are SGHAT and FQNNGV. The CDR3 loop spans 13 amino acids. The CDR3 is CASSLFVGGEQYV. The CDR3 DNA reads TGTGCCAGCAGCTTATTCGTAGGGGGAGAGCAGTACGTC.

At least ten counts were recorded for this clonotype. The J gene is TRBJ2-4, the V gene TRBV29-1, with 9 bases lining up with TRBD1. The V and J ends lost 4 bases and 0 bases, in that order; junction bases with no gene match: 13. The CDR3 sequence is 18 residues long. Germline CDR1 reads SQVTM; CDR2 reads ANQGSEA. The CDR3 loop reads CSVAGTGQVQLAKNIQYF. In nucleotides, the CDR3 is TGCAGCGTTGCCGGGACAGGGCAAGTTCAACTAGCCAAAAACATTCAGTACTTC.

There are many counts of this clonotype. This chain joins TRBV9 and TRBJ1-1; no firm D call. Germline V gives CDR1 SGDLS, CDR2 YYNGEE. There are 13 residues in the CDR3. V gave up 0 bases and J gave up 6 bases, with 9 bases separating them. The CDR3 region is CASSVVPGAEAFF. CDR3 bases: TGTGCCAGCAGCGTAGTGCCTGGCGCTGAAGCTTTCTTT.

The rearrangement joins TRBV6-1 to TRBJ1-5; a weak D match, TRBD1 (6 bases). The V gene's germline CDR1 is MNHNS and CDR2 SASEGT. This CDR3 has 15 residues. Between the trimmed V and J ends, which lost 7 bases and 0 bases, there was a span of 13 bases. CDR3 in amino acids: CASMDSLLSNQPQHF. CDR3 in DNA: TGTGCCAGCATGGACAGTCTACTTAGCAATCAGCCCCAGCATTTT.

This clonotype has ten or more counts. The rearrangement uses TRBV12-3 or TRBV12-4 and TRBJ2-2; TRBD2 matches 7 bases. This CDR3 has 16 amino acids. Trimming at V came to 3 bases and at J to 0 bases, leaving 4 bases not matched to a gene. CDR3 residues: CASSFASGTNTGELFF. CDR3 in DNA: TGTGCCAGCAGTTTTGCTAGCGGAACGAACACCGGGGAGCTGTTTTTT.